This T cell receptor beta chain originates from a study of T cell responses to AZD1222 COVID-19 vaccine. Whether given at about 4 or about 12 weeks, second doses were pooled. Study results and limitations: Breadth and depth of Spike-specific TCRs rose after two AZD1222 doses. Most donors were white British, females outnumbered males, and clonal diversity was possibly underestimated. Seropositive at baseline were only 5 to 7 AZD1222 recipients.

Data came from immunoSEQ multiplex PCR; TCRdb stores just in-frame clones and leaves some out. The sample contains around 150,000 clones, roughly 90% of which appear only once. This clone is a singleton in its sample. No antigen is known for it. Trimming took 0 bases from V and 4 from J, leaving 9 bases between them. The CDR3 is 14 amino acids. The germline gives CDR1 KGHSH, CDR2 LQKENI. The receptor comes from an adult who received the AZD1222 COVID-19 vaccine. The V gene is TRBV18, the J gene TRBJ1-2, with D possibly matching TRBD1 (5 bases). Sequencing was performed on peripheral blood, taken 28 days after the second AZD1222 dose. CDR3 in amino acids: CASSPPSQGYGYTF. The CDR3 region has the DNA TGTGCCAGCTCACCACCGTCTCAGGGCTATGGCTACACCTTC.